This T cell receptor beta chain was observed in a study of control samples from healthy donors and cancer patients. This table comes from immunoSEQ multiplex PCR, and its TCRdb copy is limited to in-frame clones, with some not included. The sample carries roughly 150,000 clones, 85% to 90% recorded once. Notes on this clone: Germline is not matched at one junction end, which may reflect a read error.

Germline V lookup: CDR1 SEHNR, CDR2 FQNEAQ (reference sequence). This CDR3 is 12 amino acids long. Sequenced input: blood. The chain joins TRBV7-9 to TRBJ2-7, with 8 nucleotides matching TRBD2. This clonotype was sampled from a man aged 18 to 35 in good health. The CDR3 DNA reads TGTGCCAGCAGCGCCTCTGTAGCGGGGAAGCTCTTC. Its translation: CASSASVAGKLF.